Following are 9 T cell receptor beta chains from one sample sequenced in a study of post-analysis software for immune sequencing data. Sequencing libraries made from TCR beta cDNA carried unique molecular identifiers. TCRdb reprocessed the PCR reads with MiXCR, giving one entry per CDR3 protein. Among under 200,000 distinct CDR3 sequences, 35% to 40% were seen once, and the ten largest hold 28%. Sequencing used blood, obtained after autologous hematopoietic stem cell transplantation. These receptors all stem from a girl aged 10-17 years with multiple sclerosis.

On this clonotype: Its ends do not fully match the called genes, so a read error is possible. This chain uses TRBV15 with TRBJ2-5; TRBD2 agrees at 12 bases. The germline gives CDR1 LNHNV, CDR2 YYDKDF (reference sequence). The CDR3 sequence is 14 residues long. For the CDR3, the DNA is TGTGCCAGCAGCGGACTAGCGGGGCAAGAGACCCAGTACTTC. Residues: CASSGLAGQETQYF.

The chain uses TRBV10-3 and TRBJ2-7; TRBD2 aligns across 10 bases. Germline CDR1 and CDR2: ENHRY and SYGVKD. Losses at the gene ends were 4 bases for V and 1 base for J; bases not matched to a gene: 10. The CDR3 has 17 amino acids. The CDR3 loop is CAISAWSMTSGSYEQYF. The CDR3 coding sequence is TGTGCCATCAGTGCGTGGAGTATGACTAGCGGGTCCTACGAGCAGTACTTC.

CDR3 sequence reads: CASSLAGQYNEQYF. The CDR3 DNA sequence: TGCGCCAGCAGCTTGGCCGGGCAGTACAATGAGCAGTACTTC. The chain uses TRBV5-1 and TRBJ2-1; D gene ambiguous. Matching the DNA end better, TRBJ2-7 makes the J call doubtful. Germline V gives CDR1 SGHRS, CDR2 YFSETQ. The CDR3 runs to 14 residues.

About this clonotype itself: Its ends do not fully match the called genes, so a read error is possible. The V gene is TRBV7-3, the J gene TRBJ2-7; 7 bases agree with TRBD1. The CDR3 sequence is 12 residues long. In germline, CDR1 is SGHTA, CDR2 FQGTGA. CDR3 DNA sequence: TGTGTCAGCAGCGACGAGGGACAGCACATGTACTTC. This sequence encodes CVSSDEGQHMYF.

This clonotype was counted ten times or more. The CDR3 DNA follows: TGCGCCAGCAGCCAAGTACAGGAGGAGACCCAGTACTTC. This gives the protein CASSQVQEETQYF. This sequence joins TRBV4-3 and TRBJ2-5, with D perhaps matching TRBD1 (5 bases). Trimming pared 1 base from V and 5 bases from J, leaving 8 bases between. This CDR3 has 13 residues. Germline-derived CDR1 and CDR2 are LGHNA and YSLEER.

This clonotype has only a few counts. The chain is built from TRBV20-1 and TRBJ2-5, with D possibly called TRBD1 or TRBD2 (6 bases each). The CDR3 contains 13 residues. V was clipped by 1 base and J by 4 bases, with 10 bases between them. The germline gives CDR1 DFQATT, CDR2 SNEGSKA (reference sequence). The DNA for the CDR3 is TGCAGTGCTAGAGTAGGGGGAGGAGAGACCCAGTACTTC. This codes for CSARVGGGETQYF.

The chain carries TRBV9 and TRBJ2-5; TRBD1 is a possible D gene (5 bases). V lost 0 bases to trimming and J lost 5 bases, with 11 bases between them. Per germline, CDR1 SGDLS and CDR2 YYNGEE. This CDR3 is 14 amino acids long. CDR3: CASSVVSRQETQYF. The CDR3 coding sequence is TGTGCCAGCAGCGTAGTAAGCAGACAGGAGACCCAGTACTTC.

The DNA for the CDR3 is TGTGCCAGCAGCTTGGAGGGGGGCGGCCCCTCAGGGGCCAACGTCCTGACTTTC. Protein: CASSLEGGGPSGANVLTF. The gene calls are TRBV5-6 and TRBJ2-6, with D possibly called TRBD1 or TRBD2 (6 bases each). Trimming took off 0 bases at V and 4 bases at J, with 17 bases between the two ends. This CDR3 is 18 amino acids long. Germline V CDR1 and CDR2: SGHDT, YYEEEE.

Only a few counts were recorded for this clonotype. The rearrangement joins TRBV29-1 to TRBJ2-3; D may match TRBD1 or TRBD2 (5 bases each). Trimming removed 0 bases at V and 3 bases at J, with 10 bases between. The CDR3 extends over 14 amino acids. CDR1 and CDR2 from the germline V gene are SQVTM and ANQGSEA. The DNA for the CDR3 is TGCAGCGTTGAAGAAGGGGACGAAACAGATACGCAGTATTTT. Translation: CSVEEGDETDTQYF.